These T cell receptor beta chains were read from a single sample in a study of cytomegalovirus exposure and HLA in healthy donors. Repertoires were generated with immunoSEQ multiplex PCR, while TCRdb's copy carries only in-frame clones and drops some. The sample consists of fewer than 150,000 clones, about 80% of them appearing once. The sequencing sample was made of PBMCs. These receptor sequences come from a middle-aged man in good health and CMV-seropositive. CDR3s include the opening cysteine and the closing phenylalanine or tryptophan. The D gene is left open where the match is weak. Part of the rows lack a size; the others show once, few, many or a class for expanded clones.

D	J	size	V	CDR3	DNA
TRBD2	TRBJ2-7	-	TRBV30	CAWSVGAGGLSYEQYF	TGTGCCTGGAGTGTAGGAGCGGGAGGGCTCTCCTACGAGCAGTACTTC
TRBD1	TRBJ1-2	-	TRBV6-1	CASSATGGSSYGYTF	TGTGCCAGCAGTGCCACAGGGGGCTCAAGCTATGGCTACACCTTC
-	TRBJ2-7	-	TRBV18	CASSPSSQTSYEQYF	TGTGCCAGCTCACCTAGCAGTCAGACCTCCTACGAGCAGTACTTC
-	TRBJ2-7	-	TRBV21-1	CASSKTDEELHEQYF	TGTGCCAGCAGCAAGACTGATGAAGAACTCCACGAGCAGTACTTC
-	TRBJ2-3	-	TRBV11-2	CASSLGGLVSTDTQYF	TGTGCCAGCAGCTTAGGGGGCCTTGTTAGCACAGATACGCAGTATTTT
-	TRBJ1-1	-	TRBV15	CATSREFDGGSTEAFF	TGTGCCACCAGCAGAGAATTCGACGGAGGGAGCACTGAAGCTTTCTTT
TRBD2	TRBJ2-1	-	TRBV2	CASSVAGVGEQFF	TGTGCCAGCAGTGTTGCGGGAGTTGGGGAGCAGTTCTTC
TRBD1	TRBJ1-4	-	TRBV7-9	CASSTGQGDEKLFF	TGTGCCAGCAGCACTGGACAGGGGGATGAAAAACTGTTTTTT
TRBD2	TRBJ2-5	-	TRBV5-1	CASSLYGASGSPQQETQYF	TGCGCCAGCAGCTTGTATGGTGCTAGCGGGAGCCCGCAGCAAGAGACCCAGTACTTC
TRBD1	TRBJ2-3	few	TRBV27	CASREGQGSTDTQYF	TGTGCCAGCAGAGAGGGACAGGGGAGCACAGATACGCAGTATTTT
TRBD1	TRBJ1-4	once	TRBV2	CASRTGFEKLFF	TGTGCCAGCAGGACAGGGTTTGAAAAACTGTTTTTT
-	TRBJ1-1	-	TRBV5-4	CASSRSDGRGTEAFF	TGTGCCAGCAGCCGGTCAGATGGTAGAGGCACTGAAGCTTTCTTT
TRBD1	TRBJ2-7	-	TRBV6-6	CASCRDRPSYEQYF	TGTGCCAGCTGCCGGGACAGGCCTTCCTACGAGCAGTACTTC
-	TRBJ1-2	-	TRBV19	CASNHRIGLDKRYGYTF	TGTGCCAGTAATCATCGAATAGGGCTGGATAAGCGGTATGGCTACACCTTC
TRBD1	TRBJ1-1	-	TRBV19	CASIRRQGRSTNTEAFF	TGTGCCAGTATCCGTCGACAGGGTCGGTCCACGAACACTGAAGCTTTCTTT
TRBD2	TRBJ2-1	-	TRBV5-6	CASRGLAGGNEQFF	TGTGCCAGCAGGGGACTAGCGGGAGGGAATGAGCAGTTCTTC
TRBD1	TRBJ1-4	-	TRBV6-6	CASSGREGAVEKLFF	TGTGCCAGCAGCGGGAGAGAGGGGGCGGTGGAAAAACTGTTTTTT
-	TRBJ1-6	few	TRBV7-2	CASSPKRQNSPLHF	TGTGCCAGCAGCCCTAAAAGACAGAATTCACCCCTCCACTTT
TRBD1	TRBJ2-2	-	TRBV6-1	CASSEKGRTGAITGELFF	TGTGCCAGCAGTGAGAAGGGCAGGACAGGGGCTATAACCGGGGAGCTGTTTTTT
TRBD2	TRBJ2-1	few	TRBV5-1	CASSLEGGNEQFF	TGCGCCAGCAGCTTGGAGGGAGGGAATGAGCAGTTCTTC
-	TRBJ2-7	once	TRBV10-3	CAISEPQTPYEQYF	TGTGCCATCAGTGAGCCGCAGACTCCCTACGAGCAGTACTTC
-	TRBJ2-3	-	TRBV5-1	CASRPESSTDTQYF	TGCGCCAGCAGACCCGAGTCTAGCACAGATACGCAGTATTTT
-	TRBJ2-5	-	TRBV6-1	CASSEEGPRGRETQYF	TGTGCCAGCAGTGAGGAGGGGCCGAGGGGTAGAGAGACCCAGTACTTC
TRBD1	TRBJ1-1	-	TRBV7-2	CASSSRTGARVMNTEAFF	TGTGCCAGCAGCTCCCGGACAGGGGCCCGGGTTATGAACACTGAAGCTTTCTTT
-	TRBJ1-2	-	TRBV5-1	CASSPGGATNYGYTF	TGCGCCAGCAGCCCCGGTGGGGCTACTAACTATGGCTACACCTTC
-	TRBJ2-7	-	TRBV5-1	CASSLRTAETYEQYF	TGCGCCAGCAGCCTGAGGACAGCAGAGACGTACGAGCAGTACTTC
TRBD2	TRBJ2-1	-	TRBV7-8	CASSPRERGSYNEQFF	TGTGCCAGCAGCCCCCGGGAGCGGGGTTCCTACAATGAGCAGTTCTTC
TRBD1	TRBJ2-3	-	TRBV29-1	CSVERQGADTQYF	TGCAGCGTTGAGCGGCAGGGGGCAGATACGCAGTATTTT
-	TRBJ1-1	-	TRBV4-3	CASSQDRGRNTEAFF	TGCGCCAGCAGCCAAGATCGGGGGAGAAACACTGAAGCTTTCTTT
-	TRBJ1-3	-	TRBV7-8	CASSFQQGYGNTIYF	TGTGCCAGCAGCTTCCAGCAGGGGTACGGAAACACCATATATTTT
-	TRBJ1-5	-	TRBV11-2	CASSSGYGQPQHF	TGTGCCAGCAGCTCAGGATACGGTCAGCCCCAGCATTTT
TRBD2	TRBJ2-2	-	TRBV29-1	CSVEGTRNTGELFF	TGCAGCGTTGAGGGGACTAGAAACACCGGGGAGCTGTTTTTT
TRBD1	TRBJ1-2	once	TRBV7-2	CASSPAGQGGYGYTF	TGTGCCAGCAGCCCCGCCGGACAGGGAGGATATGGCTACACCTTC
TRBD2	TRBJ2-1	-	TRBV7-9	CASTPGGRGLVEQFF	TGTGCCAGCACCCCAGGCGGGAGGGGGCTTGTTGAGCAGTTCTTC
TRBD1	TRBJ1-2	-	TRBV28	CASTTGDYGYTF	TGTGCCAGTACGACAGGGGACTATGGCTACACCTTC
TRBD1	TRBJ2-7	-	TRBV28	CASRNQGTAYEQYF	TGTGCCAGCAGAAACCAAGGGACAGCCTACGAGCAGTACTTC
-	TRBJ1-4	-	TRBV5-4	CASSLVGSNEKLFF	TGTGCCAGCAGCTTAGTAGGGAGTAATGAAAAACTGTTTTTT
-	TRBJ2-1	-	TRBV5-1	CASSLARTSSDNEQFF	TGCGCCAGCAGCTTGGCGAGGACATCGTCCGACAATGAGCAGTTCTTC
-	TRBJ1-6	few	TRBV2	CASRGEHNSPLHF	TGTGCCAGCCGGGGGGAGCATAATTCACCCCTCCACTTT
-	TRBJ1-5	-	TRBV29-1	CSVGAGGDQPQHF	TGCAGCGTTGGCGCGGGGGGGGATCAGCCCCAGCATTTT
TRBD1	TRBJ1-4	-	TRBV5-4	CASSLAGRGPNEKLFF	TGTGCCAGCAGCCTAGCCGGCAGGGGGCCGAATGAAAAACTGTTTTTT
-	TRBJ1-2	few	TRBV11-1	CASSLDAGPHYGYTF	TGTGCCAGCAGCTTAGATGCGGGGCCTCACTATGGCTACACCTTC
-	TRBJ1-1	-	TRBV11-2	CASSPSLGTLNTEAFF	TGTGCCAGCAGCCCCAGCCTAGGGACATTGAACACTGAAGCTTTCTTT
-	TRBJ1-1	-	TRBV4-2	CASSQDAGRSTEAFF	TGTGCCAGCAGCCAAGATGCTGGGCGTTCCACTGAAGCTTTCTTT
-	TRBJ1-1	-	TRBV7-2	CASQTGPNTEAFF	TGTGCCAGCCAGACAGGACCGAACACTGAAGCTTTCTTT
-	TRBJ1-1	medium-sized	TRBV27	CASSLQRQSNTEAFF	TGTGCCAGCAGTTTACAGCGCCAATCGAACACTGAAGCTTTCTTT
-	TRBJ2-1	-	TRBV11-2	CASSIAATDNEQFF	TGTGCCAGCAGCATAGCCGCGACTGACAATGAGCAGTTCTTC
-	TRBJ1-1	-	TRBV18	CASSPLANTEAFF	TGTGCCAGCTCACCACTGGCGAACACTGAAGCTTTCTTT
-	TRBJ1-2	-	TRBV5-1	CASSLGVDFRGYTF	TGCGCCAGCAGCTTAGGGGTTGACTTCCGCGGCTACACCTTC
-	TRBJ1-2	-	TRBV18	CASSPDRTLSGYTF	TGTGCCAGCTCACCAGACAGGACGTTGAGCGGCTACACCTTC